One sample yielded the 14 T cell receptor beta chains listed below, sequenced in a study of CD8 T cells in Susac syndrome (dated by TCRdb to about 2019). The library was made by the immunoSEQ multiplex PCR assay. RNA was extracted with the RNeasy kit and about 0.5 to 1 ug was reverse transcribed using random hexamers. The public reads were run again by TCRdb, first through fastp at Q25 and then through MiXCR, and only productive beta chains were kept. Every CDR3 protein is listed once, alongside the most common genes and DNA of its rows. Within this sample are about 180,000 distinct CDR3 sequences, with 95% of them counted one time only. Of the sample, 0.15% to 0.2% falls within the top ten clones. The sample was CD8+ T cells from PBMCs. These receptor sequences come from a human donor with multiple sclerosis.

The rearrangement joins TRBV20-1 to TRBJ2-1; the match to TRBD2 covers 11 bases. After removal of 5 bases from V and 4 bases from J, the junction contained 7 bases not matched to a gene. The CDR3 runs 15 residues. Germline V CDR1 and CDR2: DFQATT, SNEGSKA (reference sequence). CDR3 sequence: CSAPMGLADYNEQFF. The CDR3 DNA is TGCAGTGCTCCGATGGGACTAGCGGATTACAATGAGCAGTTCTTC.

V gene TRBV24-1 combines with J gene TRBJ2-1; 8 bases fit TRBD2. J gave up 3 bases and V 6 bases, and 0 bases lay outside the gene matches. The V gene's germline CDR1 is KGHDR and CDR2 SFDVKD. CDR3 length: 13 amino acids. CDR3 sequence reads: CATSLAGYNEQFF. The CDR3 DNA reads as TGTGCCACCAGTCTAGCGGGCTACAATGAGCAGTTCTTC.

This chain links TRBV11-2 with TRBJ1-1; D is undetermined. V was shortened by 3 bases and J by 0 bases, with 8 bases between the two germline ends. Germline V gene sequence: CDR1 SGHAT, CDR2 FQNNGV. The CDR3 contains 14 residues. CDR3 loop: CASSFGDMNTEAFF. The DNA of the CDR3 is TGTGCCAGCAGCTTCGGAGACATGAACACTGAAGCTTTCTTT.

V and J are TRBV12-3 or TRBV12-4 and TRBJ1-2; D uncertain. Trimming removed 6 bases from V and 14 bases from J, with 16 bases in between. This CDR3 is built from 11 residues. The CDR3 region is CASRFSGFETF. In DNA, the CDR3 is TGTGCCAGCAGGTTCAGTGGGTTTGAAACCTTC.

The CDR3 coding sequence is TGCAGTGCCCCCCTCTTTAGCGAGGGATACAATGAGCAGTTCTTC. Its translation is CSAPLFSEGYNEQFF. V usage is TRBV20-1 and J usage is TRBJ2-1, with D maybe TRBD2 (5 bases). CDR1 DFQATT and CDR2 SNEGSKA come from the germline V gene (reference sequence). V was clipped by 6 bases and J by 4 bases, with 19 bases between them. The CDR3 sequence is 15 residues long.

The chain uses TRBV7-9 and TRBJ2-1; 10 bases fit TRBD1. V shed 4 bases and J 5 bases; nucleotides not matched to a gene: 8. From germline, CDR1 is SEHNR and CDR2 FQNEAQ (reference sequence). The CDR3 is 16 residues long. The CDR3 DNA reads TGTGCCAGCAGCTCATCGACAGGGGGCAGCGACAATGAGCAGTTCTTC. Its translation is CASSSSTGGSDNEQFF. The complete variable domain, with remaining parts taken from reference TRBV7-9 and TRBJ2-1, reads DTGVSQNPRHKITKRGQNVTFRCDPISEHNRLYWYRQTLGQGPEFLTYFQNEAQLEKSRLLSDRFSAERPKGSFSTLEIQRTEQGDSAMYLCASSSSTGGSDNEQFFGPGTRLTVL.

The chain combines TRBV27 with TRBJ2-7; TRBD1 agrees at 8 bases. Per germline, CDR1 MNHEY and CDR2 SMNVEV (reference sequence). V shed 5 bases, J shed 4 bases, and the junction held 10 bases outside the gene matches. This CDR3 comprises 15 residues. The CDR3 is CASSVDRDRYYEQYF. The DNA for the CDR3 is TGTGCCAGCAGTGTCGACCGGGACAGGTATTACGAGCAGTACTTC.

The chain uses TRBV27 and TRBJ2-7, with 8 bases identical to TRBD2. There are 16 residues in the CDR3. Trimming cost V 0 bases and J 6 bases; bases outside gene matches: 10. Germline V gives CDR1 MNHEY, CDR2 SMNVEV (reference sequence). CDR3 loop: CASSLSMRTSHGEQYF. The CDR3 DNA reads as TGTGCCAGCAGTTTATCGATGAGGACTAGCCACGGCGAGCAGTACTTC.

This sequence joins TRBV20-1 and TRBJ2-2; D is unclear. V was clipped by 0 bases and J by 2 bases, with 7 bases between them. Looked up from germline, CDR1 is DFQATT and CDR2 is SNEGSKA (reference sequence). The CDR3 has 14 residues. The CDR3 DNA is TGCAGTGCTAGAGATATGCCCAACACCGGGGAGCTGTTTTTT. As protein: CSARDMPNTGELFF.

The chain links TRBV2 to TRBJ1-1; D not certain. This CDR3 is 12 amino acids long. Germline V gene sequence: CDR1 SNHLY, CDR2 FYNNEI. The chain's CDR3 is CASVGLNTEAFF. The CDR3, as DNA: TGTGCGAGCGTCGGATTGAACACTGAAGCTTTCTTT.

The chain has TRBV20-1 and TRBJ1-1; D ambiguous. The germline CDR1 and CDR2 sequences are DFQATT and SNEGSKA (reference sequence). The CDR3 spans 13 residues. V was trimmed by 0 bases and J by 0 bases, leaving 5 bases between them. The CDR3 sequence: CSARDGLNTEAFF. The DNA for the CDR3 is TGCAGTGCTAGAGATGGGCTGAACACTGAAGCTTTCTTT.

The chain carries TRBV6-2 or TRBV6-3 and TRBJ2-1; the D is unclear. CDR3 size: 14 residues. V lost 2 bases and J lost 2, with 7 bases in between. Germline CDR1 MNHEY, CDR2 SVGEGT. The CDR3: CASSYPTTYNEQFF. The CDR3 DNA sequence: TGTGCCAGCAGTTACCCGACAACCTACAATGAGCAGTTCTTC.

The rearrangement uses TRBV23-1 and TRBJ1-1, with 10 bases identical to TRBD1. Being an ORF, TRBV23-1 has a function that is uncertain. After removal of 4 bases from V and 1 base from J, the junction contained 21 bases not matched to a gene. The CDR3 spans 21 residues. The CDR3 sequence: CASSLPGTGANDRAKNTEAFF. As DNA, the CDR3 is TGCGCCAGCAGTCTCCCCGGGACAGGGGCCAACGACCGCGCCAAGAACACTGAAGCTTTCTTT.

V gene TRBV5-1 combines with J gene TRBJ2-7; D possibly matches TRBD1 or TRBD2 (6 bases each). Germline assignment: CDR1 SGHRS and CDR2 YFSETQ. This CDR3 is 14 amino acids long. The V gene lost 4 bases and the J gene lost 0 bases, with 11 bases spanning the gap. The CDR3 loop is CASSRRDTSYEQYF. CDR3 DNA: TGCGCCAGCAGCCGGAGGGACACCTCCTACGAGCAGTACTTC.